Presented here are 31 T cell receptor beta chains from one specimen sequenced in a study of human T cells and chemical hapten exposure. From the RACE reads, TCRdb called clonotypes with MiXCR, one entry per CDR3 protein. The sample shows roughly 100,000 distinct CDR3 sequences, around 35% of them seen only once. Time point specified: patch test 3, about 24 weeks after DPC sensitization. Described treatment: therapeutic diphenylcyclopropenone sensitization with weekly scalp DPC. Sequencing used whole blood, obtained in connection with sensitization to the hapten diphenylcyclopropenone (DPC). Receptors originate from a man between 35 and 55 years old with alopecia areata. Some clones in this sample may be carry-over from other donors' samples.

The CDR3 sequence is CSARKSGPLSDEQFF. CDR3 bases: TGCAGTGCTAGGAAAAGCGGCCCATTAAGCGATGAGCAGTTCTTC. The rearrangement joins TRBV20-1 to TRBJ2-1; a weak D match, TRBD2 (5 bases). Germline CDR1 is DFQATT and CDR2 is SNEGSKA (reference sequence). The V end lost 3 bases, the J end lost 8 bases, and 20 bases lay between the germline ends. There are 15 residues in the CDR3.

This clonotype was seen more than once but under ten times. The chain has TRBV29-1 and TRBJ2-1; the match to TRBD2 covers 9 bases. The CDR3 extends over 17 amino acids. Trimming removed 1 base from V and 8 bases from J; junction bases left unmatched: 15. Germline values: CDR1 SQVTM, CDR2 ANQGSEA. CDR3: CSVEGGDSGRPLYEQFF. Here the CDR3 DNA reads TGCAGCGTTGAAGGAGGAGATAGCGGGAGACCACTCTATGAGCAGTTCTTC.

The rearrangement joins TRBV7-9 to TRBJ1-4; a possible D gene is TRBD1 (6 bases). Germline assignment: CDR1 SEHNR and CDR2 FQNEAQ (reference sequence). Trimming cost V 5 bases and J 8 bases, with 18 bases left between them. CDR3 length equals 15 residues. This CDR3 reads CASSETGGAGEKLFF. CDR3 sequence (DNA): TGTGCCAGCAGCGAGACCGGGGGCGCGGGGGAAAAACTGTTTTTT. Full variable domain (rest looked up from reference TRBV7-9 and TRBJ1-4): DTGVSQNPRHKITKRGQNVTFRCDPISEHNRLYWYRQTLGQGPEFLTYFQNEAQLEKSRLLSDRFSAERPKGSFSTLEIQRTEQGDSAMYLCASSETGGAGEKLFFGSGTQLSVL.

This clonotype showed up just a few times. The gene calls are TRBV27 and TRBJ2-3; 12 bases fit TRBD2. CDR1 and CDR2 (germline): MNHEY, SMNVEV (reference sequence). With 5 bases clipped from V and 1 base from J, the junction kept 7 bases outside the gene matches. The CDR3 loop spans 17 amino acids. The CDR3: CASSHTSGRLGTDTQYF. The CDR3 coding sequence is TGTGCCAGCAGTCATACTAGCGGGAGGCTCGGCACAGATACGCAGTATTTT.

The V call is TRBV20-1, the J call TRBJ2-5; 8 nucleotides agree with TRBD2. Germline CDR1 is DFQATT and CDR2 is SNEGSKA (reference sequence). This CDR3 has 14 amino acids. The V segment lost 0 bases and the J segment 1 base; nucleotides outside the gene matches: 1. The CDR3, as DNA: TGCAGTGCTAGAGATACTAGCGGCCAAGAGACCCAGTACTTC. Its protein product is CSARDTSGQETQYF.

The chain links TRBV10-3 to TRBJ2-1, with 7 bases matching TRBD2. This CDR3 contains 14 residues. The trim removed 9 bases at V and 4 bases at J, leaving 9 bases unmatched. Germline assignment: CDR1 ENHRY and CDR2 SYGVKD. CDR3 in DNA: TGTGCCATTACCCGGGATAGCGGGTACAATGAGCAGTTCTTC. Its protein is CAITRDSGYNEQFF.

The gene calls are TRBV20-1 and TRBJ2-7; tentatively, D is TRBD2 (6 bases). The CDR3 runs 14 residues. Germline CDR1 and CDR2: DFQATT and SNEGSKA (reference sequence). V was clipped by 5 bases and J by 6 bases, with 20 bases between them. The CDR3 region is CSALPIRTTPEQYF. DNA for the CDR3: TGCAGTGCTTTACCAATCCGGACTACCCCCGAGCAGTACTTC.

The chain carries TRBV11-1 and TRBJ1-2; D not certain. The V gene lost 2 bases and the J gene lost 4 bases, with 14 bases spanning the gap. There are 15 residues in the CDR3. Germline assignment: CDR1 SGHAT and CDR2 FQDESV (reference sequence). CDR3 bases: TGTGCCAGCAGCTTAAGAGTCGAACGGGGCTATGGCTACACCTTC. This translates into CASSLRVERGYGYTF.

The V and J genes are TRBV6-1 and TRBJ2-7; 10 positions match TRBD1. Trimming took 1 base from V and 4 from J; bases not matched to a gene: 4. CDR3 size: 15 residues. In germline, CDR1 is MNHNS, CDR2 SASEGT. The CDR3 spells CASSEGTGGLYEQYV. The CDR3 coding sequence is TGTGCCAGCAGTGAAGGGACAGGGGGATTATACGAGCAGTACGTC.

V usage is TRBV20-1 and J usage is TRBJ2-1, with 12 positions matching TRBD2. There are 14 residues in the CDR3. V shed 0 bases, J shed 10 bases, and the junction held 4 bases outside the gene matches. Germline assignment: CDR1 DFQATT and CDR2 SNEGSKA (reference sequence). CDR3 in amino acids: CSARDLAGGEEQFF. The CDR3 bases are TGCAGTGCTAGAGACCTAGCGGGAGGGGAAGAGCAGTTCTTC.

The sample holds a few counts of this clonotype. DNA of the CDR3: TGTGCCACCCGGCGTGCCCTCTCCTACGAGCAGTACGTC. Its protein product is CATRRALSYEQYV. The V gene is TRBV10-3, the J gene TRBJ2-7; the D is unclear. Germline assignment: CDR1 ENHRY and CDR2 SYGVKD. The CDR3 is 13 residues long. V lost 10 bases to trimming and J lost 0 bases, with 13 bases between them.

The chain links TRBV29-1 to TRBJ2-7; 12 bases fit TRBD1. The CDR3 runs to 14 residues. Germline V gene lookup returns CDR1 SQVTM and CDR2 ANQGSEA. V dropped 2 bases and J dropped 7; count of bases not matched to a gene: 6. CDR3 sequence reads: CSVERGQGAGEQYF. The CDR3 DNA sequence: TGCAGCGTTGAAAGGGGACAGGGGGCGGGAGAGCAGTACTTC.

J is TRBJ2-5 and V is TRBV20-1; 8 bases line up with TRBD1. The CDR3 is 15 residues long. The V gene's germline CDR1 is DFQATT and CDR2 SNEGSKA (reference sequence). Trimming took 3 bases from V and 1 from J; bases not matched to a gene: 7. The CDR3 is CSASFTGTGQETQYF. The CDR3 DNA follows: TGCAGTGCTAGCTTTACAGGGACAGGCCAAGAGACCCAGTACTTC.

The V gene is TRBV28, the J gene TRBJ1-5; D is ambiguous. CDR3 length: 15 amino acids. In germline, CDR1 is MDHEN, CDR2 SYDVKM. Deletions cut 1 base from V and 1 base from J, with 8 bases between. The CDR3 sequence is CASSLSDISNQPQHF. The CDR3 region has the DNA TGTGCCAGCAGTTTATCTGACATCAGCAATCAGCCCCAGCATTTT.

The V gene is TRBV4-2, the J gene TRBJ2-3; 9 bases agree with TRBD2. The CDR3 length is 15 residues. Germline V gives CDR1 LGHNA, CDR2 YNFKEQ. The junction had 4 bases not matched to a gene; V was cut back by 2 bases and J by 4 bases. DNA for the CDR3: TGTGCCAGCAGCCAATCAGCGGGAGGACCAGATACGCAGTATTTT. This gives the protein CASSQSAGGPDTQYF.

This clonotype turned up a few times. This rearrangement joins TRBV9 to TRBJ2-3; a possible D gene is TRBD1 (6 bases). Between the trimmed V and J ends, which lost 4 bases and 1 base, there was a span of 10 bases. CDR1 and CDR2 from the germline V gene are SGDLS and YYNGEE. The CDR3 consists of 14 residues. The CDR3 DNA sequence: TGTGCCAGCAGCCCAGGGGACCGCACAGATACGCAGTATTTT. It encodes CASSPGDRTDTQYF. Full variable domain (missing parts from reference TRBV9 and TRBJ2-3): DSGVTQTPKHLITATGQRVTLRCSPRSGDLSVYWYQQSLDQGLQFLIQYYNGEERAKGNILERFSAQQFPDLHSELNLSSLELGDSALYFCASSPGDRTDTQYFGPGTRLTVL.

The genes are TRBV30 and TRBJ2-1; no reliable D call. CDR1 and CDR2 from the germline V gene are GTSNPN and SVGIG (reference sequence). The CDR3 covers 12 residues. The V gene lost 1 base and the J gene lost 10 bases, with 11 bases spanning the gap. The CDR3 coding sequence is TGTGCCTGGAGTGACAGACCCGAGGAGCAGTTCTTC. It translates to CAWSDRPEEQFF.

In this sample, this clonotype turned up many times. The chain employs TRBV30 and TRBJ2-1, with 14 nucleotides matching TRBD2. Germline V gene data show CDR1 as GTSNPN and CDR2 as SVGIG (reference sequence). Trimming at V came to 7 bases and at J to 8 bases, leaving 7 bases not matched to a gene. The CDR3 consists of 14 residues. DNA for the CDR3: TGTGCCTTGGGACTAGCGGGAGTATGGGATGAGCAGTTCTTC. Protein sequence: CALGLAGVWDEQFF.

V is TRBV20-1 and J is TRBJ2-5; TRBD2 is a possible D gene (5 bases). The length of the CDR3 is 13 residues. Germline V gene lookup returns CDR1 DFQATT and CDR2 SNEGSKA (reference sequence). Trimming pared 2 bases from V and 5 bases from J, leaving 12 bases between. The CDR3 DNA is TGCAGTGCTAGATATCGGAGCGGTGAGACCCAGTACTTC. Translated: CSARYRSGETQYF.

This clonotype appeared a few times. This chain joins TRBV7-2 and TRBJ2-1, with 12 bases identical to TRBD2. The CDR3 has 16 amino acids. V lost 6 bases and J lost 8; bases outside the gene matches: 11. CDR1 and CDR2 from the germline V gene are SGHTA and FQGNSA. The CDR3 region has the DNA TGTGCCAGCAGTTACTCTAGCGGGAGGGCCGATGATGAGCAGTTCTTC. Its protein is CASSYSSGRADDEQFF.

V gene TRBV5-6 combines with J gene TRBJ2-5; 7 positions agree with TRBD2. The V gene end was trimmed by 4 bases and the J gene end by 7 bases; junction bases not matched to a gene: 13. Germline CDR1 reads SGHDT; CDR2 reads YYEEEE. There are 15 residues in the CDR3. CDR3 DNA: TGTGCCAGCAGCCGGGTAGCGGGCTCCCAGGGGACCCAGTACTTC. Translating gives CASSRVAGSQGTQYF.

This clonotype was recorded a few times. This rearrangement joins TRBV19 to TRBJ1-4, with D possibly TRBD1 on 5 matching bases. The germline CDR1 and CDR2 sequences are LNHDA and SQIVND (reference sequence). The CDR3 runs 13 residues. The germline V and J ends were trimmed by 7 bases and 8 bases, with 14 bases remaining between them. Here the CDR3 reads CASTIGGHEKLFF. DNA of the CDR3: TGTGCCAGTACCATTGGGGGTCACGAAAAACTGTTTTTT.

CDR3 loop: CASSWRDANQPQHF. The DNA of the CDR3 is TGTGCCAGCAGTTGGAGGGACGCGAATCAGCCCCAGCATTTT. The J gene is TRBJ1-5, the V gene TRBV12-3 or TRBV12-4; possibly TRBD1 for D (5 bases). The CDR3 spans 14 residues. The V and J ends lost 4 bases and 4 bases respectively, with 11 bases between them.

This clonotype was seen only a few times. This chain uses TRBV6-1 with TRBJ1-5, with D perhaps TRBD1 (5 bases). Per the germline V gene, CDR1 is MNHNS and CDR2 is SASEGT. The ends were cut back, 5 bases at V and 4 bases at J, with 12 bases in the middle. The CDR3 totals 14 residues. The CDR3 loop is CASSPVGRNQPQHF. For the CDR3, the DNA is TGTGCCAGCAGTCCGGTGGGACGGAATCAGCCCCAGCATTTT.

V and J are TRBV24-1 and TRBJ2-1; tentatively, D is TRBD2 (6 bases). The germline gives CDR1 KGHDR, CDR2 SFDVKD. V lost 1 base to trimming and J lost 0 bases, with 24 bases between them. This CDR3 comprises 21 residues. Written as DNA, the CDR3 is TGTGCCACCAGTGATTTCCCCGCTGGTTCTTTGGGGAGGAGCTCCTACAATGAGCAGTTCTTC. It encodes CATSDFPAGSLGRSSYNEQFF.

The rearrangement joins TRBV28 to TRBJ2-3; 10 bases map to TRBD2. V lost 2 bases and J lost 4; bases outside the gene matches: 9. This CDR3 is 17 amino acids long. The germline V gene encodes CDR1 MDHEN and CDR2 SYDVKM. DNA for the CDR3: TGTGCCAGCAGTTTACAGGGGGCTAGCGGGAGTCCAGATACGCAGTATTTT. Translation gives CASSLQGASGSPDTQYF.

This sequence joins TRBV6-2 or TRBV6-3 and TRBJ2-3; 15 bases align to TRBD2. This CDR3 region has 19 residues. V was pared by 2 bases and J by 4 bases, with 10 bases of the junction left unmatched. Germline V gene sequence: CDR1 MNHEY, CDR2 SVGEGT. CDR3: CASSYVGGLAGGGADTQYF. CDR3 DNA sequence: TGTGCCAGCAGTTACGTCGGCGGACTAGCGGGAGGGGGAGCAGATACGCAGTATTTT.

J is TRBJ1-2 and V is TRBV29-1; tentatively, D is TRBD1 (6 bases). Trimming left V 5 bases short and J 6 bases short, with 13 bases between. The CDR3 is 12 amino acids. Per germline, CDR1 SQVTM and CDR2 ANQGSEA. CDR3 region: CSVIIGQHGYTF. In nucleotides, the CDR3 is TGCAGCGTTATCATTGGACAGCATGGCTACACCTTC.

CDR3 bases: TGCAGTGCTAGAGCCAGGGGGAGCAATCAGCCCCAGCATTTT. This encodes CSARARGSNQPQHF. V is TRBV20-1 and J is TRBJ1-5; 7 bases are a match to TRBD1. Losses at the gene ends were 1 base for V and 1 base for J; bases not matched to a gene: 1. Germline CDR1 and CDR2: DFQATT and SNEGSKA (reference sequence). This CDR3 is 14 amino acids long.

The table lists this clonotype with a few counts. V gene TRBV7-9 combines with J gene TRBJ2-1; D not certain. Trimming took 5 bases from V and 5 from J, leaving 16 bases between them. The CDR3 runs 15 residues. The germline V gene encodes CDR1 SEHNR and CDR2 FQNEAQ (reference sequence). The CDR3 here is CASSLTKNAHNEQFF. The CDR3 nucleotides are TGTGCCAGCAGCCTCACTAAGAATGCCCACAATGAGCAGTTCTTC.

A single count supports this clonotype. This chain links TRBV29-1 with TRBJ1-2, with TRBD1 matching over 9 bases. The CDR3 is 19 residues long. The V segment lost 1 base and the J segment 0 bases; nucleotides outside the gene matches: 15. CDR1 and CDR2 from the germline V gene are SQVTM and ANQGSEA. CDR3 bases: TGCAGCGTTGAAGCCCTCCCCCGGGACAGGGTTTTTGCTAACTATGGCTACACCTTC. Amino acids: CSVEALPRDRVFANYGYTF.